This TCR beta chain derives from a study of shared clonotypes between healthy human individuals. Naive CD8 cells were CD45RO-negative, positively selected for CCR7, excluding terminally differentiated effector memory CD45RA+ cells. This CDR3 region has 15 residues. Germline CDR1 LNHDA, CDR2 SQIVND (reference sequence). The V end was cut by 1 base, the J end by 2 bases, with 10 bases between. Assay execution proceeded at the deep level. Method: immunoSEQ multiplex PCR; TCRdb's copy keeps in-frame clones and lacks some. In the table there are about 820,000 clones, 80% to 95% of which are singletons. The specimen sequenced was naive CD8+ T cells sorted from blood. This receptor was taken from a man aged 25-45 years in good health. This sequence joins TRBV19 and TRBJ2-3, with a tentative D call TRBD2 (6 bases). CDR3 protein: CASSIVGGATDTQYF. The CDR3 DNA reads TGTGCCAGTAGTATAGTGGGGGGAGCCACAGATACGCAGTATTTT.